The sequence of this T cell receptor beta chain was determined in a study of OX40 agonist ivuxolimab in advanced cancers. The junction had 3 bases not matched to a gene; V was cut back by 4 bases and J by 2 bases. The CDR3 sequence is 14 residues long. Looked up from germline, CDR1 is ENHRY and CDR2 is SYGVKD. Study outcomes and limitations: Researchers did not determine the expanded peripheral T cells' antigen specificity.

On this clone itself: Its target is not known.

Sequenced by immunoSEQ multiplex PCR; TCRdb stores in-frame clones only, minus some. This table holds 100,000 to 150,000 clones, 93% found once. The sequencing used CD4+ or CD8+ T cells sorted from blood, collected in a trial of the OX40 agonist ivuxolimab. The clonotype comes from an adult with an advanced solid tumor such as melanoma, head and neck, liver or kidney cancer. The chain joins TRBV10-3 to TRBJ1-1, with 8 nucleotides matching TRBD1. CDR3 loop: CAISVGQGNTEAFF. CDR3 sequence (DNA): TGTGCCATCAGTGTCGGACAGGGCAACACTGAAGCTTTCTTT.